This T cell receptor beta chain was captured in a study of CD8 T cells in Susac syndrome. The multiple sclerosis controls consisted of treatment-naive patients with relapsing-remitting disease, either stable or active. With 5 bases removed from V and 0 bases from J, the gap between germline ends came to 15 bases. Germline CDR1 SGHTA, CDR2 FQGNSA. This CDR3 is built from 16 residues. RNA, at roughly 0.5 to 1 ug, was reverse transcribed with random hexamers. TCRdb re-derived calls from the immunoSEQ multiplex PCR reads in MiXCR, one entry per CDR3 protein. The data show about 120,000 distinct CDR3 sequences, with 94% seen just once and approximately 0.12% held by the top ten.

V is TRBV7-2 and J is TRBJ2-3; D is unclear. Sequencing was done on a sample of CD4+ T cells from PBMCs. This receptor was obtained from a human donor with multiple sclerosis. In DNA, the CDR3 is TGTGCCAGCAGCCAGAATCCCCCTACCAGCACAGATACGCAGTATTTT. It codes for CASSQNPPTSTDTQYF.